The clone carrying this TCR beta chain came up many times. Its specificity is not known. This sample also contains other DNA sequences that code for the same CDR3. Expressed TCRB transcripts got sequenced, as all isolated RNA was reverse transcribed. Some clones are missing from TCRdb's copy, which holds only in-frame ones; the method was immunoSEQ multiplex PCR. The sample includes approximately 170,000 clones, approximately 8.1% of them seen just once. These data originate in a study of beta chain features in type 1 diabetes. Trimming took 4 bases from V and 0 from J; bases not matched to a gene: 3. The CDR3 length is 15 residues. Germline CDR1 is SGHNT and CDR2 is YYREEE (reference sequence). Points from the study as a whole: Moderately but significantly shorter TCRB CDR3s were found in Type 1 diabetes patients in all four CD4+ subsets. Among patients, naive, central memory and Treg TCRB repertoires appeared more similar than among healthy donors. Type 1 diabetes patients had VDJ junctions that carried fewer insertions and more deletions.

On average, the one heparinised blood draw given by each donor was 90 to 150 mL. Without exception, sorted populations had purity beyond 95%. Sequenced input: central memory CD4+ T cells from blood. The TCR sequence derives from a young man with type 1 diabetes. The rearrangement joins TRBV5-4 to TRBJ2-1, with 8 bases matching TRBD1. The chain's CDR3 is CASSPTGDSYNEQFF. Here the CDR3 DNA reads TGTGCCAGCAGCCCGACAGGGGACTCCTACAATGAGCAGTTCTTC. The full variable domain, rest sourced from reference TRBV5-4 and TRBJ2-1, is ETGVTQSPTHLIKTRGQQVTLRCSSQSGHNTVSWYQQALGQGPQFIFQYYREEENGRGNFPPRFSGLQFPNYSSELNVNALELDDSALYLCASSPTGDSYNEQFFGPGTRLTVL.